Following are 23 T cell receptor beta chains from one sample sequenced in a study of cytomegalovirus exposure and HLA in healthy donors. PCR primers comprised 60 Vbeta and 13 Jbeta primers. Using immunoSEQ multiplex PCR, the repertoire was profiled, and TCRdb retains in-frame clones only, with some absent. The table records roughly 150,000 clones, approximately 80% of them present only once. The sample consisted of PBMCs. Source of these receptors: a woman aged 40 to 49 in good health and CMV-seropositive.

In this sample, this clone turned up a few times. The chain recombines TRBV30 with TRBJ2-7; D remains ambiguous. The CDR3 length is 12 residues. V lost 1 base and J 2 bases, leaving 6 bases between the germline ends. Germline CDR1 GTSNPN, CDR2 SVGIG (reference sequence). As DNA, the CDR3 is TGTGCCTGGAGTGCAGGCCCCTACGAGCAGTACTTC. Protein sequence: CAWSAGPYEQYF.

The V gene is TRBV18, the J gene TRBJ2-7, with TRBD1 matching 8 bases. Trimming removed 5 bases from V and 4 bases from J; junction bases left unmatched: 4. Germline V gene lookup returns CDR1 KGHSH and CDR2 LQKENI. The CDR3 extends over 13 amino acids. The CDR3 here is CASSEGQAYEQYF. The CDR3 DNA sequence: TGTGCCAGCTCAGAGGGACAGGCATACGAGCAGTACTTC.

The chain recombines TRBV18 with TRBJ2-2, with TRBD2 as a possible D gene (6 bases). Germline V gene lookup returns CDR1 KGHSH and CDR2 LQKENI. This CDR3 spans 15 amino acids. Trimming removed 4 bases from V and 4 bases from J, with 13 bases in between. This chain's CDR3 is CASSQTRGATGELFF. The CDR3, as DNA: TGTGCCAGCTCACAGACTCGCGGGGCCACCGGGGAGCTGTTTTTT.

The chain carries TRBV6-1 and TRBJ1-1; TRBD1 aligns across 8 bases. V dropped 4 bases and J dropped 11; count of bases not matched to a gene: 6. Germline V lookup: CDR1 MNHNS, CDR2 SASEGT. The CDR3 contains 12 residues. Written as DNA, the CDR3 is TGTGCCAGCAGTGGGACAGGGAGTTGGGCTTTCTTT. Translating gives CASSGTGSWAFF.

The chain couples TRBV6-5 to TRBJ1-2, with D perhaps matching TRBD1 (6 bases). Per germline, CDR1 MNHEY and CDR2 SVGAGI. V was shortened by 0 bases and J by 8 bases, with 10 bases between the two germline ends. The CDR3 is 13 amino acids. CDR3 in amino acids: CASSYSTGQGYTF. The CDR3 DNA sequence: TGTGCCAGCAGTTACTCTACAGGGCAAGGCTACACCTTC.

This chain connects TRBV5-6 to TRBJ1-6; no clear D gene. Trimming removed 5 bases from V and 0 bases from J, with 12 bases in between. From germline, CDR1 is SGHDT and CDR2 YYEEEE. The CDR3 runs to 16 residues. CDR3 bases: TGTGCCAGCAGTCGTCGCTTGAGCTCCTATAATTCACCCCTCCACTTT. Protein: CASSRRLSSYNSPLHF.

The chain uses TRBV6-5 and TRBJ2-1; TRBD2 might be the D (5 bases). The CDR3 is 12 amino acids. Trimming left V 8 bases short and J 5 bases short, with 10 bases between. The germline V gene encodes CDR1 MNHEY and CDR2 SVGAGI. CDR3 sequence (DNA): TGTGCCAGCGAGGGCTTTAACAATGAGCAGTTCTTC. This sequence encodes CASEGFNNEQFF.

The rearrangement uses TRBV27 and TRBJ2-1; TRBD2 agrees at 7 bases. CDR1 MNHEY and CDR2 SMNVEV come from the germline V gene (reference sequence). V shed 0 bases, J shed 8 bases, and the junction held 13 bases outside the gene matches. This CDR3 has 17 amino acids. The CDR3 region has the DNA TGTGCCAGCAGTTTATCGGGGAGCGGGGAGGGGAGCGATGAGCAGTTCTTC. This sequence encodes CASSLSGSGEGSDEQFF.

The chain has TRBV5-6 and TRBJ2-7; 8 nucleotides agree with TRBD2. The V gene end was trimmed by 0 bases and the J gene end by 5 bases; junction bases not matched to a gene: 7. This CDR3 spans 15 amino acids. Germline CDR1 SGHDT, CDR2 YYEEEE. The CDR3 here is CASSLVSGSENEQYF. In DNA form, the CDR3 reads TGTGCCAGCAGCTTGGTAAGCGGGAGTGAGAACGAGCAGTACTTC.

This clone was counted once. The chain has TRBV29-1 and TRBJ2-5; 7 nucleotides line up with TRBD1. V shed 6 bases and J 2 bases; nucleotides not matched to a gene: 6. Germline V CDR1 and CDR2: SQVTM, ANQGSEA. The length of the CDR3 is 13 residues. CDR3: CSVRGPGQETQYF. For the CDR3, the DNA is TGCAGCGTAAGGGGGCCAGGGCAAGAGACCCAGTACTTC.

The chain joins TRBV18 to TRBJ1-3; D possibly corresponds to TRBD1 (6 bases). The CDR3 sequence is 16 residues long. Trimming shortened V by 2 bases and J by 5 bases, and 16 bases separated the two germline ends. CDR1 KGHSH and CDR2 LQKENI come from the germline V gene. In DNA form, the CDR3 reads TGTGCCAGCTCACCAACAGGGCGTTCATTTAGAAACACCATATATTTT. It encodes CASSPTGRSFRNTIYF. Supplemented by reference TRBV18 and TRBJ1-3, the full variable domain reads NAGVMQNPRHLVRRRGQEARLRCSPMKGHSHVYWYRQLPEEGLKFMVYLQKENIIDESGMPKERFSAEFPKEGPSILRIQQVVRGDSAAYFCASSPTGRSFRNTIYFGEGSWLTVV.

The CDR3: CASSVSSGQGTDTQYF. In nucleotides, the CDR3 is TGTGCCAGCAGTGTTTCGTCGGGACAGGGAACAGATACGCAGTATTTT. The chain carries TRBV6-1 and TRBJ2-3; TRBD1 matches at 9 bases. V lost 4 bases, J lost 3 bases, and 8 bases stayed unmatched. This CDR3 has 16 amino acids. In germline, CDR1 is MNHNS, CDR2 SASEGT.

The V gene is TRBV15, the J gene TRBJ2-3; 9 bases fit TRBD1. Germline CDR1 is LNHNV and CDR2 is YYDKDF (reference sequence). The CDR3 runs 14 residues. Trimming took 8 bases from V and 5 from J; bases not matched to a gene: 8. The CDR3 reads CATGRDRVLDTQYF. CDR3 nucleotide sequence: TGTGCCACCGGCCGGGACAGGGTTTTAGATACGCAGTATTTT.

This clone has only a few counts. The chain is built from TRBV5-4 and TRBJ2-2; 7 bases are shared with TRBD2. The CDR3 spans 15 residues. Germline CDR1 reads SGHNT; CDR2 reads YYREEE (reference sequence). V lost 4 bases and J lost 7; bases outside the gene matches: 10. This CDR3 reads CASSPPGAGDGELFF. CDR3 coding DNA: TGTGCCAGCAGCCCCCCCGGCGCGGGGGACGGGGAGCTGTTTTTT.

CDR3 in amino acids: CAWTGGFNQPQHF. CDR3 nucleotides: TGTGCCTGGACAGGGGGCTTTAATCAGCCCCAGCATTTT. The rearrangement joins TRBV30 to TRBJ1-5, with 8 nucleotides matching TRBD1. Germline loops: CDR1 GTSNPN, CDR2 SVGIG (reference sequence). V gave up 4 bases and J gave up 4 bases; unmatched junction bases: 3. The CDR3 runs to 13 residues.

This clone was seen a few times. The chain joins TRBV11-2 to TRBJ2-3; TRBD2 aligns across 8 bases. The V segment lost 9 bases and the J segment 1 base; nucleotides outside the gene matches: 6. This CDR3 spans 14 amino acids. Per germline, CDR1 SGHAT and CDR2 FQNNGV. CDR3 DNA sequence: TGTGCCAGTTGCTCGGGAGGGGGCACAGATACGCAGTATTTT. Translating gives CASCSGGGTDTQYF.

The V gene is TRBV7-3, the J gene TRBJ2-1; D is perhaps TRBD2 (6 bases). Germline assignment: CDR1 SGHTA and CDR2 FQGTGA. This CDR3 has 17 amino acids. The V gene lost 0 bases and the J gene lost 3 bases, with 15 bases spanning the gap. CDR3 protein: CASSLTGRRADYNEQFF. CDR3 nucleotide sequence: TGTGCCAGCAGCTTAACAGGCCGGAGGGCCGACTACAATGAGCAGTTCTTC.

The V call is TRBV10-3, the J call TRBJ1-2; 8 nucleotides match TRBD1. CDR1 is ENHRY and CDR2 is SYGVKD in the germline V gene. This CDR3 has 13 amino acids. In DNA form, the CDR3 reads TGTGCAAGTTCGGGACAGGATTTTTATGGCTACACCTTC. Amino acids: CASSGQDFYGYTF.

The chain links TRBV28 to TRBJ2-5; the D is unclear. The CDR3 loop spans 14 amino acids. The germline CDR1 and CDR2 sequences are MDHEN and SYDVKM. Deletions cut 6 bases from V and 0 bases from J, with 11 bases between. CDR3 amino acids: CASRAPGYQETQYF. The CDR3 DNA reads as TGTGCCAGCAGAGCCCCCGGGTACCAAGAGACCCAGTACTTC.

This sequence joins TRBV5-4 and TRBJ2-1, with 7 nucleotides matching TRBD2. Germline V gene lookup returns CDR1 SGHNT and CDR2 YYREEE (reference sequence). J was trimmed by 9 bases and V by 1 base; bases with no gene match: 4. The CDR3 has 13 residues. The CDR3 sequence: CASSLFGGFEQFF. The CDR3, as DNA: TGTGCCAGCAGCTTGTTCGGGGGGTTTGAGCAGTTCTTC.

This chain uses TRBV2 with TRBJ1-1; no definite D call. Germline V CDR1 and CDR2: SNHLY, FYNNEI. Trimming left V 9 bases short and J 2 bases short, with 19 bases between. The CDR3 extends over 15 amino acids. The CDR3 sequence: CASGEDAGFNTEAFF. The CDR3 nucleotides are TGTGCCAGTGGCGAGGACGCGGGATTTAACACTGAAGCTTTCTTT.

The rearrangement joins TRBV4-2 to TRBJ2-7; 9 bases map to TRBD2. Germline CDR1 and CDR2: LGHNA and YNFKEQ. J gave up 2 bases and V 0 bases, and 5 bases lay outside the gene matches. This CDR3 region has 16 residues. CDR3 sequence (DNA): TGTGCCAGCAGCCAAGAGGAGACTAGCGGCCCCTACGAGCAGTACTTC. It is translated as CASSQEETSGPYEQYF.

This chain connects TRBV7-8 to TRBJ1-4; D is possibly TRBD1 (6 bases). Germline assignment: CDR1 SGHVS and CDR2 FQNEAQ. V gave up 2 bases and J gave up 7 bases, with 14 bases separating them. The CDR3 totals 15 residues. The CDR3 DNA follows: TGTGCCAGCAGCTTACAAGGGACAACAGTTGAAAAACTGTTTTTT. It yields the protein CASSLQGTTVEKLFF.